The 31 T cell receptor beta chains listed next were all sequenced from one sample in a study of blood T cell repertoires in COVID-19. Sequencing was performed with immunoSEQ multiplex PCR; in TCRdb, only in-frame clones are kept and a portion is missing. The table lists about 260,000 clones, about 88% of them singletons, with approximately 4% in the top ten. What was sequenced was peripheral blood. The receptors here all came from a young man with active or convalescent COVID-19.

This chain joins TRBV30 and TRBJ1-2, with D uncertain. The V end lost 7 bases, the J end lost 2 bases, and 14 bases lay between the germline ends. Germline CDR1 GTSNPN, CDR2 SVGIG (reference sequence). This CDR3 has 13 residues. In nucleotides, the CDR3 is TGTGCCTATGCGGAAGGAGAGAACTATGGCTACACCTTC. Translation: CAYAEGENYGYTF.

The J gene is TRBJ1-1, the V gene TRBV11-3, with D unclear. CDR1 and CDR2 (germline): SGHNT, YENEEA. The V end was cut by 3 bases, the J end by 4 bases, with 15 bases between. CDR3 length: 15 amino acids. CDR3 nucleotides: TGTGCCAGCAGCTTCCGACGGCTGGCGGGCACTGAAGCTTTCTTT. Translated, it gives CASSFRRLAGTEAFF.

This rearrangement joins TRBV28 to TRBJ2-1; 9 nucleotides line up with TRBD2. Losses at the gene ends were 3 bases for V and 3 bases for J; bases not matched to a gene: 6. Germline lookup yields CDR1 MDHEN and CDR2 SYDVKM. The CDR3 has 16 amino acids. CDR3 sequence: CASSFIAGAFYNEQFF. The CDR3, as DNA: TGTGCCAGCAGTTTCATAGCGGGGGCCTTCTACAATGAGCAGTTCTTC.

This clone was counted a few times. The V and J genes are TRBV28 and TRBJ2-5; 7 nucleotides line up with TRBD2. The trim removed 6 bases at V and 1 base at J, leaving 2 bases unmatched. The germline CDR1 and CDR2 sequences are MDHEN and SYDVKM. CDR3 length equals 13 residues. The DNA of the CDR3 is TGTGCCAGCAGAGCGGGGCCCCAAGAGACCCAGTACTTC. It encodes CASRAGPQETQYF.

Details on this clone: Additional DNA sequences in this sample encode the identical CDR3. This chain links TRBV12-3 or TRBV12-4 with TRBJ2-1; maybe TRBD2 (6 bases). V lost 5 bases, J lost 10 bases, and 9 bases lay in between. The CDR3 has 11 residues. The CDR3 nucleotides are TGTGCCAGCAGTCCGGGACTCGAGCAGTTCTTC. This encodes CASSPGLEQFF.

This rearrangement joins TRBV4-3 to TRBJ2-7, with no clear D. Germline CDR1 reads LGHNA; CDR2 reads YSLEER. V shed 4 bases and J shed 4 bases, with 14 bases lying between them. The length of the CDR3 is 14 residues. CDR3 amino acids: CASSPRVFGYEQYF. CDR3 nucleotide sequence: TGCGCCAGCAGCCCCCGGGTTTTCGGGTACGAGCAGTACTTC.

The J gene is TRBJ2-1, the V gene TRBV7-3; 10 nucleotides align to TRBD2. The germline V gene has CDR1 SGHTA and CDR2 FQGTGA. V shed 1 base and J 8 bases; nucleotides not matched to a gene: 8. The CDR3 is 16 amino acids. The DNA for the CDR3 is TGTGCCAGCAGCTTAAGGCCTAGCGGGAGTATCGATGAGCAGTTCTTC. Amino acid sequence: CASSLRPSGSIDEQFF.

The chain uses TRBV3-1 (or the pseudogene TRBV3-2) and TRBJ2-5; D may be TRBD1 (6 bases). This CDR3 has 16 residues. V shed 2 bases and J shed 0 bases, with 13 bases lying between them. CDR1 is LGHDT and CDR2 is YNNKEL in the germline V gene (reference sequence). The CDR3 DNA sequence: TGTGCCAGCAGCCAAAGGGGGACATCGTACCAAGAGACCCAGTACTTC. Translation gives CASSQRGTSYQETQYF.

The V gene is TRBV28, the J gene TRBJ1-2; no firm D call. Deletions cut 3 bases from V and 3 bases from J, with 8 bases between. The CDR3 covers 13 residues. Per the germline V gene, CDR1 is MDHEN and CDR2 is SYDVKM. The CDR3 sequence: CASSFREYYGYTF. The CDR3 DNA sequence: TGTGCCAGCAGTTTTCGGGAATACTATGGCTACACCTTC.

The J gene is TRBJ1-6, the V gene TRBV5-1, with 8 nucleotides matching TRBD1. This CDR3 comprises 15 residues. The ends lost 4 bases at V and 7 bases at J; junction bases unmatched: 7. The germline gives CDR1 SGHRS, CDR2 YFSETQ. CDR3 protein: CASSARDRRNSPLHF. The CDR3 DNA reads TGCGCCAGCAGCGCCAGGGACAGGAGAAATTCACCCCTCCACTTT.

The CDR3 here is CASSFGPPSGSSYNEQFF. CDR3 DNA: TGTGCCAGCAGCTTTGGACCACCTAGCGGGAGCTCCTACAATGAGCAGTTCTTC. J is TRBJ2-1 and V is TRBV7-3; 10 bases map to TRBD2. Germline values: CDR1 SGHTA, CDR2 FQGTGA. This CDR3 is built from 18 residues. The trim removed 3 bases at V and 0 bases at J, leaving 8 bases unmatched.

The CDR3: CASSPKQGLAGEASTDTQYF. In DNA, the CDR3 is TGTGCCAGCAGCCCGAAACAGGGACTAGCGGGGGAGGCTAGCACAGATACGCAGTATTTT. The chain carries TRBV13 and TRBJ2-3; 14 nucleotides line up with TRBD2. The V gene end was trimmed by 5 bases and the J gene end by 0 bases; junction bases not matched to a gene: 13. The CDR3 extends over 20 amino acids. Per germline, CDR1 PRHDT and CDR2 FYEKMQ (reference sequence).

Details on this clone: The identical CDR3 is also encoded by other nucleotide sequences in the sample. This chain links TRBV9 with TRBJ2-5; a weak D match, TRBD2 (6 bases). Looked up from germline, CDR1 is SGDLS and CDR2 is YYNGEE. The length of the CDR3 is 15 residues. The V end lost 0 bases, the J end lost 5 bases, and 14 bases lay between the germline ends. The CDR3 DNA is TGTGCCAGCAGCGTAGAAGGTCTACGGGGGGAGACCCAGTACTTC. Residues: CASSVEGLRGETQYF.

The chain couples TRBV29-1 to TRBJ1-5; tentatively, D is TRBD1 (5 bases). The germline V gene encodes CDR1 SQVTM and CDR2 ANQGSEA. Trimming shortened V by 5 bases and J by 8 bases, and 22 bases separated the two germline ends. The CDR3 is 15 amino acids. The CDR3 bases are TGCAGCGTTTCGTGGGGTTTCGACAGTTCTGAGCCCCAGCATTTT. It codes for CSVSWGFDSSEPQHF.

This chain uses TRBV18 with TRBJ1-4, with 7 bases lining up with TRBD1. The trim removed 6 bases at V and 4 bases at J, leaving 8 bases unmatched. Germline V gene sequence: CDR1 KGHSH, CDR2 LQKENI. The CDR3 length is 15 residues. The CDR3 coding sequence is TGTGCCAGCTCGCTAGGCGGGACAGATAATGAAAAACTGTTTTTT. This encodes CASSLGGTDNEKLFF.

This chain uses TRBV5-1 with TRBJ2-7; perhaps TRBD1 as D (6 bases). From germline, CDR1 is SGHRS and CDR2 YFSETQ. The V and J ends lost 4 bases and 5 bases respectively, with 22 bases between them. This CDR3 is built from 16 residues. In DNA, the CDR3 is TGCGCCAGCAGCGCGGACAGTACAGGCCTCTTTAACGAGCAGTACTTC. Amino acid sequence: CASSADSTGLFNEQYF.

J is TRBJ2-3 and V is TRBV23-1; 8 nucleotides agree with TRBD1. TRBV23-1 is placed among ORFs of uncertain function. J lost 1 base, V lost 3 bases, and 3 bases had no gene match. The length of the CDR3 is 15 residues. The CDR3 nucleotides read TGCGCCAGCAGTCAGGGCAGGGGGCGCACAGATACGCAGTATTTT. Translating gives CASSQGRGRTDTQYF.

V and J are TRBV19 and TRBJ2-2, with D unclear. This CDR3 has 12 amino acids. In germline, CDR1 is LNHDA, CDR2 SQIVND (reference sequence). V dropped 6 bases and J dropped 5 bases, with 7 bases sitting between them. CDR3 nucleotides: TGTGCCAGTAGCTACCGGACCGGGGAGCTGTTTTTT. Its translation is CASSYRTGELFF.

The CDR3 DNA reads as TGTGCCAGCAGTTCCCACAGGCCAGGTAGCACTGAAGCTTTCTTT. Amino acids: CASSSHRPGSTEAFF. V and J are TRBV6-5 and TRBJ1-1, with D possibly TRBD1 on 5 matching bases. The CDR3 has 15 residues. V lost 4 bases and J lost 4, with 16 bases in between. Germline lookup yields CDR1 MNHEY and CDR2 SVGAGI.

The rearrangement links TRBV3-1 (or the pseudogene TRBV3-2) to TRBJ2-3; TRBD2 agrees at 13 bases. This CDR3 is 15 amino acids long. Germline CDR1 reads LGHDT; CDR2 reads YNNKEL (reference sequence). The V gene end was trimmed by 4 bases and the J gene end by 5 bases; junction bases not matched to a gene: 3. Here the CDR3 DNA reads TGTGCCAGCAGCCGGGGACTAGCGGGGAGAGATACGCAGTATTTT. It yields the protein CASSRGLAGRDTQYF.

The chain couples TRBV5-1 to TRBJ2-5, with 9 nucleotides matching TRBD1. The ends lost 3 bases at V and 6 bases at J; junction bases unmatched: 6. CDR1 and CDR2 from the germline V gene are SGHRS and YFSETQ. The CDR3 has 14 residues. CDR3: CASSSGQGDQTQYF. Written as DNA, the CDR3 is TGCGCCAGCAGCTCGGGACAGGGCGATCAGACCCAGTACTTC.

J is TRBJ2-5 and V is TRBV11-2; D is unclear. Germline loops: CDR1 SGHAT, CDR2 FQNNGV. This CDR3 has 13 amino acids. V dropped 0 bases and J dropped 2 bases, with 4 bases sitting between them. CDR3 sequence: CASSLEQQETQYF. In nucleotides, the CDR3 is TGTGCCAGCAGCTTAGAACAGCAAGAGACCCAGTACTTC.

The chain joins TRBV4-1 to TRBJ2-7; the D gene is possibly TRBD2 (5 bases). The ends were cut back, 4 bases at V and 7 bases at J, with 20 bases in the middle. The CDR3 runs 15 residues. Germline assignment: CDR1 MGHRA and CDR2 YSYEKL. DNA of the CDR3: TGCGCCAGCAGCCCAGTAGCAGTCGGGGTGGAGGAGCAGTACTTC. The encoded protein is CASSPVAVGVEEQYF.

Here the CDR3 DNA reads TGTGCCAGCAGCTCCTCGGTCGCAGGGTGGGGAAAACTGTTTTTT. Encoded protein: CASSSSVAGWGKLFF. V and J are TRBV13 and TRBJ1-4; weak D call: TRBD1 (5 bases). The germline V gene encodes CDR1 PRHDT and CDR2 FYEKMQ (reference sequence). The CDR3 is made up of 15 amino acids. V shed 4 bases and J shed 10 bases, with 19 bases lying between them.

To note about this clone: Germline and junction disagree at one end, which may indicate a read error. The chain is built from TRBV7-9 and TRBJ2-3; perhaps TRBD2 as D (5 bases). The CDR3 is 14 residues long. The germline gives CDR1 SEHNR, CDR2 FQNEAQ (reference sequence). The CDR3 nucleotides are TGTGCCAGCAGCCTAGCATCCCGGGGAGATACGCAGTATTTT. This translates into CASSLASRGDTQYF.

The V and J genes are TRBV4-1 and TRBJ1-1; the D is unclear. From germline, CDR1 is MGHRA and CDR2 YSYEKL. Trimming cost V 0 bases and J 5 bases, with 10 bases left between them. CDR3 length: 14 residues. CDR3 DNA sequence: TGCGCCAGCAGCCAAGAGGGAGCGGGGACTGAAGCTTTCTTT. Its protein product is CASSQEGAGTEAFF.

The table lists this clone with a few counts. The V gene is TRBV6-2 or TRBV6-3, the J gene TRBJ2-3; D may be TRBD1 or TRBD2 (6 bases each). V lost 6 bases and J 4 bases, leaving 8 bases between the germline ends. The CDR3 is 12 residues long. Per germline, CDR1 MNHEY and CDR2 SVGEGT. CDR3 DNA sequence: TGTGCCAGCAGCGGGGGCCCAGATACGCAGTATTTT. Its translation is CASSGGPDTQYF.

This chain connects TRBV11-2 to TRBJ2-2, with TRBD2 as a possible D gene (6 bases). The CDR3 sequence is 14 residues long. Trimming left V 2 bases short and J 6 bases short, with 10 bases between. From germline, CDR1 is SGHAT and CDR2 FQNNGV. The CDR3 coding sequence is TGTGCCAGCAGCTTAACGTGGGAGGCCGGGGAGCTGTTTTTT. This codes for CASSLTWEAGELFF. The full variable domain, its missing parts supplied by reference TRBV11-2 and TRBJ2-2, is EAGVAQSPRYKIIEKRQSVAFWCNPISGHATLYWYQQILGQGPKLLIQFQNNGVVDDSQLPKDRFSAERLKGVDSTLKIQPAKLEDSAVYLCASSLTWEAGELFFGEGSRLTVL.

This clone was picked up a small number of times. J is TRBJ2-2 and V is TRBV3-1 (or the pseudogene TRBV3-2), with D possibly being TRBD1 (5 bases). Germline loops: CDR1 LGHDT, CDR2 YNNKEL (reference sequence). The CDR3 has 15 residues. V dropped 1 base and J dropped 4 bases, with 10 bases sitting between them. The CDR3 bases are TGTGCCAGCAGCCAAGTTTTAGGGGCCACCGGGGAGCTGTTTTTT. Translating gives CASSQVLGATGELFF.

The V gene is TRBV10-3, the J gene TRBJ2-7; D perhaps matches TRBD1 (5 bases). Looked up from germline, CDR1 is ENHRY and CDR2 is SYGVKD. V was pared by 0 bases and J by 6 bases, with 6 bases between. The CDR3 is 12 residues long. CDR3 nucleotides: TGTGCCATCAGTGAGTCGACAGCCGAGCAGTACTTC. Translation gives CAISESTAEQYF.

This rearrangement joins TRBV9 to TRBJ2-2, with D uncertain. Between the trimmed V and J ends, which lost 6 bases and 0 bases, there was a span of 9 bases. Per the germline V gene, CDR1 is SGDLS and CDR2 is YYNGEE. The CDR3 has 14 residues. The CDR3 loop reads CASTPLANTGELFF. CDR3 coding DNA: TGTGCCAGCACCCCCCTCGCGAACACCGGGGAGCTGTTTTTT.